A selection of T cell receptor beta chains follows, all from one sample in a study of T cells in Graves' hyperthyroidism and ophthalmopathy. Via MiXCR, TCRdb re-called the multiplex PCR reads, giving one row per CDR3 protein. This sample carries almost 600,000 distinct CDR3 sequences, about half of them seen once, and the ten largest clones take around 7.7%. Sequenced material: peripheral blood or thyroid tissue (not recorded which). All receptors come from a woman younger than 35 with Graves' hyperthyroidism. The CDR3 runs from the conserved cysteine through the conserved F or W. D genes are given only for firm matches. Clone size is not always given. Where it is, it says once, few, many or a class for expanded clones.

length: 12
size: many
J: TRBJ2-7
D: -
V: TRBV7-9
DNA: TGTGCCAGCAGTTATAACAAAAACGAGCAGTACTTC
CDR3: CASSYNKNEQYF

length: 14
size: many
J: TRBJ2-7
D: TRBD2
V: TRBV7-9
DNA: TGTGCCAGCAGCATACCGGGACTAGCGGTCGAGCAGTACTTC
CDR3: CASSIPGLAVEQYF

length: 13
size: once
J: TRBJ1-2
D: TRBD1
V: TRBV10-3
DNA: TGTGCCATCACAGCGGGACAGGGCTATGGCTACACCTTC
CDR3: CAITAGQGYGYTF

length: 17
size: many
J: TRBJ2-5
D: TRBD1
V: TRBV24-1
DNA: TGTGCCACCAGTGACTCGACAGGGGTGTTAGGCCAAGAGACCCAGTACTTC
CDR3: CATSDSTGVLGQETQYF

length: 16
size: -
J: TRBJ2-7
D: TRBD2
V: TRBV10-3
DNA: TGTGCCATCAGTGAGGGTACTAGCGGAACTAGGAGCGAGCAGTACTTC
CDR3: CAISEGTSGTRSEQYF

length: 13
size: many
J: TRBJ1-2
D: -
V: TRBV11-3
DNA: TGTGCCAGCAGCGATCCGAGGGCCTTCGGCTACACCTTC
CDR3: CASSDPRAFGYTF

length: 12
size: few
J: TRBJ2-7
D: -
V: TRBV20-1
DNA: TGCAGTGCTAGTTGGGGGGCCGGCGAGCAGTACTTC
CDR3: CSASWGAGEQYF

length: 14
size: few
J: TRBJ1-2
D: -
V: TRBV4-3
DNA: TGCGCCAGCAGCCAATTTTCAGGGAACTATGGCTACACCTTC
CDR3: CASSQFSGNYGYTF

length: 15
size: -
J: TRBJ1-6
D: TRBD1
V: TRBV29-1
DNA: TGCAGCGTCGCAACGGGACAGGCCTTCAATTCACCCCTCCACTTT
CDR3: CSVATGQAFNSPLHF

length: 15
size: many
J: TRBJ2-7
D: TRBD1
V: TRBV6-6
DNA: TGTGCCAGCAGTCCCGACAGGGATCGCTCCTACGAGCAGTACTTC
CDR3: CASSPDRDRSYEQYF

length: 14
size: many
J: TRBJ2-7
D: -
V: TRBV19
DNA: TGTGCCAGTAGTCCCGGGACGGGACCCTACGAGCAGTACTTC
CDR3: CASSPGTGPYEQYF

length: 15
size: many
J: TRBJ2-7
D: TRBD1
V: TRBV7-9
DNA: TGTGCCAGCAGCTCTTCCGGGACAGGGATAGGCGAGCAGTACTTC
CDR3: CASSSSGTGIGEQYF

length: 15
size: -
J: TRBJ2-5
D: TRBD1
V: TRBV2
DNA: TGTGCCAGCAGTGAGGGCGGACAGGGCCCAGAGACCCAGTACTTC
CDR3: CASSEGGQGPETQYF

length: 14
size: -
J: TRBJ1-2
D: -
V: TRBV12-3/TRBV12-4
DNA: TGTGCCAGCTCACCACCGGGGGTGATCTATGGCTACACCTTC
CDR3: CASSPPGVIYGYTF

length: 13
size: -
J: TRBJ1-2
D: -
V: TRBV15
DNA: TGTGCCACCAGCAGTTACGGGGGCTATGGCTACACCTTC
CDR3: CATSSYGGYGYTF

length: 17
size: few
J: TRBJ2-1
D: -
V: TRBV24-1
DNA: TGTGCCACCAGTGATGAATCGGACACGGCGAGCTACAATGAGCAGTTCTTC
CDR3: CATSDESDTASYNEQFF

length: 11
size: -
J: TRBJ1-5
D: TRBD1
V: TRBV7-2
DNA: TGTGCCAGCAGCGTGACAGGGGTAGTACATTTT
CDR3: CASSVTGVVHF

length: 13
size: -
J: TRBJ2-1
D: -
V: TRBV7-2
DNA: TGTGCCAGCAGGCCGAGGGGGGCCAATGAGCAGTTCTTC
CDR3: CASRPRGANEQFF

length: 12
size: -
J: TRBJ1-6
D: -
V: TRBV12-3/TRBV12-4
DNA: TGTGCCAGCAGATACGCCAGGGGATCCCTCCACTTT
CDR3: CASRYARGSLHF

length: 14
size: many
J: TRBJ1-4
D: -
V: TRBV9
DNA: TGTGCCAGCAGCGGTCAGGGAACTAATGAAAAACTGTTTTTT
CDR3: CASSGQGTNEKLFF

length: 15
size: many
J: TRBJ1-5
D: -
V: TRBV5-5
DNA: TGTGCCAGCAGCTTGAGTGCTGGGGCCAATCAGCCCCAGCATTTT
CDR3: CASSLSAGANQPQHF

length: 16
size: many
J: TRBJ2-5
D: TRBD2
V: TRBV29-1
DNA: TGCAGCGTTGTAGGGACTAGCGGGATGTACCAAGAGACCCAGTACTTC
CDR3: CSVVGTSGMYQETQYF

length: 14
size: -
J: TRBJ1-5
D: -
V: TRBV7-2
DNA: TGTGCCAGCAGCCCCCGGGGCAGCGATCAGCCCCAGCATTTT
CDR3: CASSPRGSDQPQHF

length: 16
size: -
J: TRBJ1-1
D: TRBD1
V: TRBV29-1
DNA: TGCAGCGCTGCCTCAGAGGGGGCTGACATGAACACTGAAGCTTTCTTT
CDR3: CSAASEGADMNTEAFF

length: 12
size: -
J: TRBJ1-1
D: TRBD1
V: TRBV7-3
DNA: TGTGCCAGCACCGACAGGGGGCGCCGGGCTTTCTTT
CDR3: CASTDRGRRAFF

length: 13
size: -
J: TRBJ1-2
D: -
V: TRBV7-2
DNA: TGTGCCAGCAGCAACCGGGCACTCTGGGGCTACACCTTC
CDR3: CASSNRALWGYTF

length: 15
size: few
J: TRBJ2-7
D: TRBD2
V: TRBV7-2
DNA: TGTGCCAGCAGGGATGGAGGACTAGCGGGAGTCGAGCAGTACTTC
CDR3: CASRDGGLAGVEQYF

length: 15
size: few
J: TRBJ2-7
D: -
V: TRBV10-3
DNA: TGTGCCAGTACTCCGGGGCCTAGAGCTGAGTACGAGCAGTACTTC
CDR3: CASTPGPRAEYEQYF

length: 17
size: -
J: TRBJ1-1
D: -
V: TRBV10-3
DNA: TGTGCCATCAGTGATGTCGGGTCGGGGACTACTAACACTGAAGCTTTCTTT
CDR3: CAISDVGSGTTNTEAFF

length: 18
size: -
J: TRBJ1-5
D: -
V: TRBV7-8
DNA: TGTGCCAGCAGCTTAGGGTTAATGGCGGACAGCCCCAATCAGCCCCAGCATTTT
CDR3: CASSLGLMADSPNQPQHF

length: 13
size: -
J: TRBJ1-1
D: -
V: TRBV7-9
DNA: TGTGCCAGCAGCTTAGCCGGCACCGTTGGTACTTTCTTT
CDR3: CASSLAGTVGTFF

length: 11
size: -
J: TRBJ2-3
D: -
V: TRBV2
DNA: TGTGCCAGCAGTGCTGCAGATACGCAGTATTTT
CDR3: CASSAADTQYF

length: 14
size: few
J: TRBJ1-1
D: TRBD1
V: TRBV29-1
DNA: TGCAGCCAGGGGGTTGGACGACTGAACACTGAAGCTTTCTTT
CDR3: CSQGVGRLNTEAFF

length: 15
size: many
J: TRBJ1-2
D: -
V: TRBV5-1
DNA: TGCGCCAGCAGCTTGGCCCCAGGGAACGACTATGGCTACACCTTC
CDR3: CASSLAPGNDYGYTF

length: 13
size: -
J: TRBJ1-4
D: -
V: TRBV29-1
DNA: TGCAGCCGGGCGATAGCAACTAATGAAAAACTGTTTTTT
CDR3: CSRAIATNEKLFF

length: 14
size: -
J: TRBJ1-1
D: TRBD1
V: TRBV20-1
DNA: TGCAGTGCTAGGGACAGGGGAATGAACACTGAAGCTTTCTTT
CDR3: CSARDRGMNTEAFF

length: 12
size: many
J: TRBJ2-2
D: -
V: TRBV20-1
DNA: TGCAGTGCAGAGGGAAACACCGGGGAGCTGTTTTTT
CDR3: CSAEGNTGELFF

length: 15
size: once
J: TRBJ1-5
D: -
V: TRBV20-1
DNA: TGCAGTGCTCAGGGCAATGAGCAGGGGAGTCAGCCCCAGCATTTT
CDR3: CSAQGNEQGSQPQHF

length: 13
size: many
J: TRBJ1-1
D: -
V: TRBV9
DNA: TGTGCCAGCAGCGCCCATGGCGGGACAGAAGCTTTCTTT
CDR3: CASSAHGGTEAFF

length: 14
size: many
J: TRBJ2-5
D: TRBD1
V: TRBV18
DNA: TGTGCCAGCTCCCTGACAGGGTACCAAGAGACCCAGTACTTC
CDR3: CASSLTGYQETQYF

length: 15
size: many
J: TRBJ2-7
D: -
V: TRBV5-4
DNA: TGTGCCAGCAGTCCCAGAGGACGTCAGTCCTACGAGCAGTACTTC
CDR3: CASSPRGRQSYEQYF

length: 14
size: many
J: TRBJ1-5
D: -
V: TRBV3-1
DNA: TGTGCCAGCAGCCATGACTATAGCAATCAGCCCCAGCATTTT
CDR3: CASSHDYSNQPQHF

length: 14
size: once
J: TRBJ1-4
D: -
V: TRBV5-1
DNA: TGCGCCAGCAGCGACGGGGCGAACACTGAAAAACTGTTTTTT
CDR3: CASSDGANTEKLFF

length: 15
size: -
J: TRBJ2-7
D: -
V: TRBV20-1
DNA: TGCAGTGCTACCAGACGCCAAGAGACGGCCGGGGAGCTGTACTTC
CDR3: CSATRRQETAGELYF

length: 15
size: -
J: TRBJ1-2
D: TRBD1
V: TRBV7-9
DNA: TGTGCCAGCAGCTTAGCGGCCAGGGGGCCTTATGGCTACACCTTC
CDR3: CASSLAARGPYGYTF

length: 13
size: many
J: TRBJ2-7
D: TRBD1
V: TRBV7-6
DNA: TGTGCCAGCAGCGTAGACAGGGATTACGAGCAGTACTTC
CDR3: CASSVDRDYEQYF